The present T cell receptor beta chain was sequenced within a study of blood T cells in healthy people across ages. In the study overall: Template-switching capture recovered about one barcoded beta molecule per two T cells. Whole-study findings and limits: Because sorting was not performed, PBMCs prevented conclusive naive versus antigen-experienced comparison.

This clonotype was seen just once. Its antigen is still unknown. Investigators took around 10 milliliters of peripheral blood from every donor. The amount of total RNA extracted per sample was at least 5.5 micrograms. CDR1 and CDR2 from the germline V gene are SGHRS and YFSETQ. This CDR3 comprises 14 residues. Trimming removed 3 bases at V and 6 bases at J, with 15 bases between. A second PCR of about 7 to 12 cycles used a sample-barcoded 5' primer and a J-beta primer mix. TCRdb redid the calling of the 5' RACE reads with MiXCR, one entry per CDR3 protein. The table shows 1.5 million to 2 million distinct CDR3 sequences, with under 30% occurring only once.

The TCR was taken from a woman aged 30 to 39 in good health. The sequenced material came from blood. V is TRBV5-1 and J is TRBJ1-1; D not resolved. The CDR3 bases are TGCGCCAGCAGCTGCGATGTGATCGCGGCTGAAGCTTTCTTT. As protein: CASSCDVIAAEAFF.